Listed below are T cell receptor beta chains from one sample, sequenced in a study of OX40 agonist ivuxolimab in advanced cancers. Here immunoSEQ multiplex PCR was the method, and the copy in TCRdb shows in-frame clones only, minus some. The data contain 100,000 to 150,000 clones, roughly 90% of them singletons. The material sequenced was CD4+ or CD8+ T cells sorted from blood, taken in a trial of the OX40 agonist ivuxolimab. These receptors all come from an adult with an advanced solid tumor such as melanoma, head and neck, liver or kidney cancer. CDR3s include the opening cysteine and the closing phenylalanine or tryptophan. D genes are given only for firm matches. Clone size is not always given. Where it is, it says once, few, many or a class for expanded clones.

abundance: .; j_gene: TRBJ2-1; v_gene: TRBV11-3; d_gene: .; CDR3aa: CASSSRDASSYNEQFF; CDR3nt: TGTGCCAGCAGCTCCAGGGACGCGAGCTCCTACAATGAGCAGTTCTTC
abundance: .; j_gene: TRBJ1-2; v_gene: TRBV6-6; d_gene: .; CDR3aa: CASSYPGGNYGYTF; CDR3nt: TGTGCCAGCAGTTATCCGGGGGGCAACTATGGCTACACCTTC
abundance: .; j_gene: TRBJ2-7; v_gene: TRBV5-1; d_gene: .; CDR3aa: CASSLGGPGTYEQYF; CDR3nt: TGCGCCAGCAGCTTGGGGGGCCCGGGGACCTACGAGCAGTACTTC
abundance: few; j_gene: TRBJ2-4; v_gene: TRBV5-1; d_gene: .; CDR3aa: CASSPQAEDIQYF; CDR3nt: TGCGCCAGCAGCCCCCAGGCGGAGGACATTCAGTACTTC
abundance: .; j_gene: TRBJ2-1; v_gene: TRBV5-8; d_gene: .; CDR3aa: CASSSTATGGPYNEQFF; CDR3nt: TGTGCCAGCAGCTCCACAGCGACCGGTGGTCCCTACAATGAGCAGTTCTTC
abundance: .; j_gene: TRBJ2-1; v_gene: TRBV19; d_gene: TRBD2; CDR3aa: CASSGRALHEQFF; CDR3nt: TGTGCCAGTAGCGGGAGGGCCCTCCATGAGCAGTTCTTC
abundance: .; j_gene: TRBJ1-1; v_gene: TRBV7-2; d_gene: .; CDR3aa: CASSFRENTEAFF; CDR3nt: TGTGCCAGCAGCTTCAGGGAGAACACTGAAGCTTTCTTT
abundance: .; j_gene: TRBJ1-2; v_gene: TRBV2; d_gene: .; CDR3aa: CASSTRGSSGYTF; CDR3nt: TGTGCCAGCTCAACCCGGGGATCGAGTGGCTACACCTTC
abundance: .; j_gene: TRBJ2-6; v_gene: TRBV28; d_gene: .; CDR3aa: CASSSLTGRDSGANVLTF; CDR3nt: TGTGCCAGCAGTTCGTTGACAGGGAGGGACTCTGGGGCCAACGTCCTGACTTTC
abundance: .; j_gene: TRBJ1-5; v_gene: TRBV5-1; d_gene: .; CDR3aa: CASSREINQPQHF; CDR3nt: TGCGCCAGCAGCAGGGAGATAAATCAGCCCCAGCATTTT
abundance: .; j_gene: TRBJ2-1; v_gene: TRBV7-3; d_gene: .; CDR3aa: CASSPFATTTNEQFF; CDR3nt: TGTGCCAGCAGCCCCTTTGCTACTACTACCAATGAGCAGTTCTTC
abundance: .; j_gene: TRBJ1-1; v_gene: TRBV27; d_gene: TRBD1; CDR3aa: CASSFPTGFTTEAFF; CDR3nt: TGTGCCAGCAGTTTCCCGACAGGGTTTACCACTGAAGCTTTCTTT
abundance: .; j_gene: TRBJ2-7; v_gene: TRBV28; d_gene: .; CDR3aa: CATEVAETYEQYF; CDR3nt: TGTGCCACCGAAGTAGCGGAAACCTACGAGCAGTACTTC